The TCR beta chain under discussion was sequenced for a study of T cell repertoires in cytomegalovirus infection (dated by TCRdb to between 2017 and 2020). With regard to the full study: Because public TCR beta signatures pointed to carriage of CMV infection together with the matching HLA type, the HLA type of each donor mattered for the analysis.

These reads were obtained on an Illumina HiSeq 1500. The raw public reads went through TCRdb reprocessing: fastp at Q25, MiXCR clone calling, in-frame beta chains kept. One record per CDR3 amino acid sequence lists the most common genes and DNA. The sample table lists approximately 100,000 distinct CDR3 sequences, more than 20% of them with a count of one. Roughly 43% of the sample is held by the ten biggest clonotypes. This clonotype was found many times. The specificity of this receptor is unknown. Within one base of it there is no much larger clone, and no base qualities were kept. Taken from cysteine to phenylalanine, the CDR3 has 15 residues. Only CDR3 DNA is held: 45 bases, read in frame from base 1. V is pared back by 7 bases and J by 1 base, with 16 bases lying between the germline termini. For CDR1 and CDR2, the germline V gene (reference sequence) lists LNHDA and SQIVND. Here is what the overall study found, with its caveats: In both this cohort and an independent cohort of several hundred donors, the cumulative frequency of public TCR beta family members distinguished carriers of CMV infection plus the relevant HLA type. The ex vivo response was dominated by HLA-C-restricted CMV-specific TCR beta clonotypes, which also provided the single most frequent clonotype in two of eight donors.

The sequence was collected from a human donor in good health (CMV status not recorded). Some clones in this sample may be carry-over from other donors' samples. This receptor chain uses TRBV19 and TRBJ1-1; there is no confident call for the D gene. Sequenced material: CD8+ T cells from PBMCs. The nucleotide sequence reads as follows: TGTGCCAGTATAGGGTCGGGATCCAGGAACACTGAAGCTTTCTTT. Translated, it reads CASIGSGSRNTEAFF.